The T cell receptor (beta chain) described here comes from a study of beta chain features in type 1 diabetes. The isolated RNA, all of it, was reverse transcribed, so expressed TCRB transcripts were what got sequenced. Clones were sequenced by immunoSEQ multiplex PCR, and TCRdb holds only the in-frame ones, with some missing. The sample includes hundreds of thousands of clones, 15% to 18% of them seen just once. With V trimmed by 5 bases and J by 6 bases, 15 bases remained unmatched. Germline values: CDR1 SGHVS, CDR2 FNYEAQ. This CDR3 spans 17 amino acids. The V and J genes are TRBV7-6 and TRBJ2-2; 7 bases align to TRBD1. The receptor comes from a man between 18 and 35 years old in good health. Sequenced: naive CD4+ T cells from blood. CDR3 in amino acids: CASSNPSSTGYAGELFF. CDR3 bases: TGTGCCAGCAGCAACCCCTCTTCGACAGGGTATGCCGGGGAGCTGTTTTTT. Drawing the rest from reference TRBV7-6 and TRBJ2-2, the complete variable domain is GAGVSQSPRYKVTKRGQDVALRCDPISGHVSLYWYRQALGQGPEFLTYFNYEAQQDKSGLPNDRFSAERPEGSISTLTIQRTEQRDSAMYRCASSNPSSTGYAGELFFGEGSRLTVL.